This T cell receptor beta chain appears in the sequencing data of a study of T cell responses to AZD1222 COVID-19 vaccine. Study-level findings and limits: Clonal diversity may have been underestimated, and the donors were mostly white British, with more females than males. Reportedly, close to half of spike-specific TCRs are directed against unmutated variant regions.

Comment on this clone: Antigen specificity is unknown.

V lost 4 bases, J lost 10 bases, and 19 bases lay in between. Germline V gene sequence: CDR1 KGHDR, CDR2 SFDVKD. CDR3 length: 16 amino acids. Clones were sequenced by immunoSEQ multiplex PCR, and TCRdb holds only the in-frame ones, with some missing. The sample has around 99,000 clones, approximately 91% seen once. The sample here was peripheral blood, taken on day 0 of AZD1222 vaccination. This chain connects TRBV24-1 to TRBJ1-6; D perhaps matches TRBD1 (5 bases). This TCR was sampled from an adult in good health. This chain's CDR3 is CATSDRLGQGQSPLHF. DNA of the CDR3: TGTGCCACCAGTGACCGCCTTGGGCAGGGTCAGTCACCCCTCCACTTT.